This T cell receptor beta chain was documented in a study of T cell responses to AZD1222 COVID-19 vaccine (dated by TCRdb to the early 2020s). Background for the entire study: AZD1222 recipients whose second dose came at about 4 weeks and those whose second dose came at about 12 weeks were combined into one group, since spike-specific TCR depth and breadth did not differ between the two schedules. A total of over 230 trial participants underwent TCR sequencing, of whom 200 to 220 had received two doses of AZD1222 and around 25 had received two doses of the MenACWY control vaccine. Trial participants were enrolled into age subgroups of 18-55, 56-69 and 70-plus years, which contained around 150, 28 and 57 TCR-sequenced participants, respectively. General study outcomes and caveats: Because no samples from the day 14 peak response were available, repertoires could be characterized only after the peak T cell response. A significant rise in spike-specific TCR breadth and depth was observed after two AZD1222 doses relative to day 0 and relative to MenACWY recipients. Vaccine-associated CD4 TCRs spanned the whole spike protein, with dominant responses in regions 160-218 and 743-854. Reportedly, almost half of the unique spike-specific TCRs recognized epitopes lying outside the regions that are mutated in the B.1.351 and B.1.1.7 variants. The 56-69-year group was small, and its depth increase did not reach significance, likely because of low power. Participants were mostly white British, with more females than males. The authors suggested clonal diversity may have been underestimated. Conclusions about previously exposed vaccinees were limited because only six AZD1222 recipients were SARS-CoV-2 seropositive at baseline.

On this clone: The target of this receptor is not known. Base qualities were left out, and no much larger clone turns up one base away.

Its CDR3 holds 16 amino acids, cysteine through phenylalanine. Here the CDR3 DNA is all that survives: 48 bases in frame from base 1. The germline V gene (reference sequence) specifies MNHEY as CDR1 and SMNVEV as CDR2. At the junction V is shortened by 3 bases and J by 2 bases; bases outside the gene matches: 5. In the paper's terms, the time point label means: baseline before first vaccination. Samples from vaccinated people were obtained from the UK trials COV001 and COV002, which included a single-blind randomized controlled phase 2/3 trial of AZD1222 (ChAdOx1 nCoV-19) in healthy adults. Trial participant PBMC samples were collected at day 0 and day 28 after the second dose for TCRbeta chain sequencing. The CDR3 regions of human TCRbeta chains were analyzed by immunosequencing. The paper's data handling went like this. TCRs in the repertoires were compared against a reference library of SARS-CoV-2-specific TCRs that had been generated with the MIRA antigen-specificity platform. Breadth meant the fraction of unique TCRs that were SARS-CoV-2-associated, whereas depth meant the fraction of total T cells that were SARS-CoV-2-associated. Each spike-specific TCR was assigned to its reactive spike region and to a CD4 or CD8 class using the MIRA data. Log10-transformed breadth and depth values were compared by one-way ANOVA with Sidak's multiple comparisons tests. The immuneACCESS repertoire file appears here via TCRdb, limited to in-frame rearrangements. These files lack a portion of the clones; in checked studies, under half of the deficit traces to unresolved V genes, and the cause of the others is not known. V, J and clone size are those of that table, while D and trimming were read from the DNA. The table for this sample lists some 190,000 clones; just over 85% of them were counted only once. 7.7% of the sample lies in the top ten.

In this chain, TRBV27 is recombined with TRBJ2-3, and TRBD2 matches 10 of the central bases. The sequences come from peripheral blood, collected on day 0 of AZD1222 vaccination. The sequence was obtained from an adult in good health. The DNA reads as follows: TGTGCCAGCAGTTTCATAGCGGGGGGCCTCACAGATACGCAGTATTTT. The encoded protein is CASSFIAGGLTDTQYF.